The table lists the clone carrying this TCR beta chain with many counts. Its specificity is unknown. Patients were excluded because of uncontrolled infection, other autoimmune disease, pregnancy or lactation. On the basis of clinical symptoms, serum thyroxine and TRAb, thyroid ultrasound and orbital computed tomography, diagnoses were made. This record belongs to a study of T cells in Graves' hyperthyroidism and ophthalmopathy. Study results and limitations: With a median lead of roughly 6.8 months before onset, the model predicted ophthalmopathy. Most thyroid clonotypes that were expanded above 0.001 also turned up in blood.

The ends lost 4 bases at V and 7 bases at J; junction bases unmatched: 6. CDR3 size: 15 residues. Germline V gene data show CDR1 as MNHEY and CDR2 as SMNVEV (reference sequence). Template material for amplifying TCR beta CDR3 regions consisted of RNA transcripts. The HTBI primer set drove a first-round RT-PCR of the TCR CDR3. MiXCR, run by TCRdb on the multiplex PCR reads, gives a single entry per CDR3 protein. The data hold some 560,000 distinct CDR3 sequences, with 15% to 17% observed a single time. The source is a woman younger than 45 with Graves' hyperthyroidism. The rearrangement joins TRBV27 to TRBJ2-1; 11 nucleotides match TRBD2. Sequencing used blood. The CDR3 DNA reads as TGTGCCAGCAGTTCCCTAGCGGGAGGCATAAATGAGCAGTTCTTC. Encoded protein: CASSSLAGGINEQFF.